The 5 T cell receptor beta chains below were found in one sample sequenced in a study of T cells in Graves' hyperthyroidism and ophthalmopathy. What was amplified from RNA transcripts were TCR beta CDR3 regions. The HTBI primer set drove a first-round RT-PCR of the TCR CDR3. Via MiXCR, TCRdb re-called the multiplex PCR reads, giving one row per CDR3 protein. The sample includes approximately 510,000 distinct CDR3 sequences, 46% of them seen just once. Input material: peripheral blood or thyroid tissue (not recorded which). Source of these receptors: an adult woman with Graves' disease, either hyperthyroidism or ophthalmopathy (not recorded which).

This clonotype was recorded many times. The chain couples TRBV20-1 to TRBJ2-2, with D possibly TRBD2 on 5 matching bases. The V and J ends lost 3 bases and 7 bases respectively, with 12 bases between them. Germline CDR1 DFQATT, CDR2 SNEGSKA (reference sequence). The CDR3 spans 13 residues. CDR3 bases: TGCAGTGCTAGTCCCAAACGGGACGGGGAGCTGTTTTTT. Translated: CSASPKRDGELFF.

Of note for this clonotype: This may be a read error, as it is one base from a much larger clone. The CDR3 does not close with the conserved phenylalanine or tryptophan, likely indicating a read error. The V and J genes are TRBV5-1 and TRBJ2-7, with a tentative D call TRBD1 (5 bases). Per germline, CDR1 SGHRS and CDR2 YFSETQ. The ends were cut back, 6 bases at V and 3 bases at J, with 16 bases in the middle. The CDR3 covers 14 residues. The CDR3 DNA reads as TGCGCCAGCACCCCGACAGCCGGTGGCTACGAGCAGTACCTC. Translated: CASTPTAGGYEQYL.

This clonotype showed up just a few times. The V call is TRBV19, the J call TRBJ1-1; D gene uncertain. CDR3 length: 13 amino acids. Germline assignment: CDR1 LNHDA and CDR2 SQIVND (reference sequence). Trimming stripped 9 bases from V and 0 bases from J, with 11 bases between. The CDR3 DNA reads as TGTGCCAGCAGTGTCGGGATGAACACTGAAGCTTTCTTT. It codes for CASSVGMNTEAFF.

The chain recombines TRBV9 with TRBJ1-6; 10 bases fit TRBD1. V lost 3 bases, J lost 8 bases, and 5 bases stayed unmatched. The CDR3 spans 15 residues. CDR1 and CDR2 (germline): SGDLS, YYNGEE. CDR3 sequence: CASSALGTGDSPLHF. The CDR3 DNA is TGTGCCAGCAGCGCCCTCGGGACAGGGGATTCACCCCTCCACTTT.

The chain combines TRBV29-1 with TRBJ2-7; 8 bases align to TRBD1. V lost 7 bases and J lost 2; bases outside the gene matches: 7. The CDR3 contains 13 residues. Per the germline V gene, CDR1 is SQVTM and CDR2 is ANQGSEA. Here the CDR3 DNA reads TGCAGCGCAGGGACAGGAGCAGCCTACGAGCAGTACTTC. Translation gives CSAGTGAAYEQYF.